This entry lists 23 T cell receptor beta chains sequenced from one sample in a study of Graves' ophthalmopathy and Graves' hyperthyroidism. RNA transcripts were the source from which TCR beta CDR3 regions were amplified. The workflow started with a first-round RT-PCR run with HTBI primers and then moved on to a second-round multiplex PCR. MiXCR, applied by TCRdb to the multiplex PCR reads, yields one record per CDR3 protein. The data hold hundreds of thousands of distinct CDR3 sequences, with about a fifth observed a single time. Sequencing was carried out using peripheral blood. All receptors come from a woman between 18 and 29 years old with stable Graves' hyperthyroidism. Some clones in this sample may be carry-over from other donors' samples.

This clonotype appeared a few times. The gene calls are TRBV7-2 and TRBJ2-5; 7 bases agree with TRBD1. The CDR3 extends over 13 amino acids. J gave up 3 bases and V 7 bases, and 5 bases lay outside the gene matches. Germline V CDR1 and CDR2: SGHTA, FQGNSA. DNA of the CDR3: TGTGCCAGCATACAGGGGAGTAAAGAGACCCAGTACTTC. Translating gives CASIQGSKETQYF.

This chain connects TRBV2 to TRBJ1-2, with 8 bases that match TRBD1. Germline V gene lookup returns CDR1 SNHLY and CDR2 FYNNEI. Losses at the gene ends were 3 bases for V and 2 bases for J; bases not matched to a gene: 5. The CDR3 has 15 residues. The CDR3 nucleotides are TGTGCCAGCAGTGATCAGGGGGCGTTAAACTATGGCTACACCTTC. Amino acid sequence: CASSDQGALNYGYTF.

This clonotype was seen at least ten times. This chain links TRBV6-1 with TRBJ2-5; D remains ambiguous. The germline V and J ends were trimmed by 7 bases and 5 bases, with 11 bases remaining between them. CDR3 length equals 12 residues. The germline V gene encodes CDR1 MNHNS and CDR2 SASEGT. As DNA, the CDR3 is TGTGCCAGCATTACGTTGGGGGAGACCCAGTACTTC. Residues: CASITLGETQYF.

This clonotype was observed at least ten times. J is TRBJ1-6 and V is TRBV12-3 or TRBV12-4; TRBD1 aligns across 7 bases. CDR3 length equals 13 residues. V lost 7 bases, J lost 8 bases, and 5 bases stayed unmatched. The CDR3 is CASTSQGDSPLHF. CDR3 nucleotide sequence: TGTGCCAGCACCTCCCAGGGGGATTCACCCCTCCACTTT.

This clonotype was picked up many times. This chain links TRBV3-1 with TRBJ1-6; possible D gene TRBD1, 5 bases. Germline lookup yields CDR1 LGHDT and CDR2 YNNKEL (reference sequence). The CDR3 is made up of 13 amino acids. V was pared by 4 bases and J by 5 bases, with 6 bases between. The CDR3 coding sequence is TGTGCCAGCAGCCTGGGACATAATTCACCCCTCCACTTT. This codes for CASSLGHNSPLHF.

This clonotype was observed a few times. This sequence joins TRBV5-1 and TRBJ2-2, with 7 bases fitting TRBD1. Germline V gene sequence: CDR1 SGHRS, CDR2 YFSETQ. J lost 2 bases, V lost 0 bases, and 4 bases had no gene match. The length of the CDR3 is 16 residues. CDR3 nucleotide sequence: TGCGCCAGCAGCTTGGCCGAAGGGGGCAACACCGGGGAGCTGTTTTTT. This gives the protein CASSLAEGGNTGELFF. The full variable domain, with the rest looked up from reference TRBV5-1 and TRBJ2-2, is KAGVTQTPRYLIKTRGQQVTLSCSPISGHRSVSWYQQTPGQGLQFLFEYFSETQRNKGNFPGRFSGRQFSNSRSEMNVSTLELGDSALYLCASSLAEGGNTGELFFGEGSRLTVL.

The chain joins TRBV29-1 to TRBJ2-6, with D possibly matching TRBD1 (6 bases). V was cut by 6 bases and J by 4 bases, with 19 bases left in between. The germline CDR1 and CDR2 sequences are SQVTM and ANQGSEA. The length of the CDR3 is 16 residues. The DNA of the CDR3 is TGCAGCGTAACCGACAGGAGTCTGGGGGGGGCCAACGTCCTGACTTTC. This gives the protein CSVTDRSLGGANVLTF.

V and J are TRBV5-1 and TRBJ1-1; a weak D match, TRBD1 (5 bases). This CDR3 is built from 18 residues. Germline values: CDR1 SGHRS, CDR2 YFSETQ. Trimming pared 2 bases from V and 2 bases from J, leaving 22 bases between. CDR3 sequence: CASSLRAGTTPGNTEAFF. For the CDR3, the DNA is TGCGCCAGCAGCTTAAGGGCTGGGACGACCCCGGGAAACACTGAAGCTTTCTTT.

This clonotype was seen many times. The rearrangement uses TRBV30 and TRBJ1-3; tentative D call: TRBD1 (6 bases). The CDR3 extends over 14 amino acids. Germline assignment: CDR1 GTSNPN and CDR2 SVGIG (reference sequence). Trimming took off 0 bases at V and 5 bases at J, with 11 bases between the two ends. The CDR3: CAWSVTGFRNTIYF. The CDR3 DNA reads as TGTGCCTGGAGTGTAACAGGGTTCCGAAACACCATATATTTT.

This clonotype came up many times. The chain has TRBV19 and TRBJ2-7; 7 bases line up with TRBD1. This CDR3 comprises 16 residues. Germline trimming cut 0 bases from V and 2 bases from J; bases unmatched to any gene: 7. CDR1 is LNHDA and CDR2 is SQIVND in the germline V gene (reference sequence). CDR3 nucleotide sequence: TGTGCCAGTAGTATAGATTCCGGGACAGCAACCTACGAGCAGTACTTC. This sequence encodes CASSIDSGTATYEQYF.

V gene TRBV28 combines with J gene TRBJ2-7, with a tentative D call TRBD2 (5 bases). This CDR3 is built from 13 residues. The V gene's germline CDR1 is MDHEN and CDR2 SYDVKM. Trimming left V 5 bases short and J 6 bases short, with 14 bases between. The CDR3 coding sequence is TGTGCCAGCAGTACTTTGACCCGGGGCGAGCAGTACTTC. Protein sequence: CASSTLTRGEQYF.

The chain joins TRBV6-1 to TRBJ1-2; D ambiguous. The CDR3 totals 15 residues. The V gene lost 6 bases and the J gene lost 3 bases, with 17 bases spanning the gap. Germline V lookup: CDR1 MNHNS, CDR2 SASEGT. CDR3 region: CASRPKWGTDYGYTF. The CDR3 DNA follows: TGTGCCAGCAGGCCCAAATGGGGTACGGACTATGGCTACACCTTC.

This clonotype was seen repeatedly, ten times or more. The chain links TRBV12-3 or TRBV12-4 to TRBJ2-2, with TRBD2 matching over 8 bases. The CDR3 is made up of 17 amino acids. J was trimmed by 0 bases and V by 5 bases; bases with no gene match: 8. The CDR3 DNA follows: TGTGCCAGCAGTCCCCTACCGGGACTAGCGAACACCGGGGAGCTGTTTTTT. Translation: CASSPLPGLANTGELFF.

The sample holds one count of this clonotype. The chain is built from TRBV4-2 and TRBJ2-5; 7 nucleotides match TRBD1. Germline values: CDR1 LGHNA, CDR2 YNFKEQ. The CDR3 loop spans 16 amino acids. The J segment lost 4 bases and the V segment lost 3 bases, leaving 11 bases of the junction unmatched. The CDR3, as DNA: TGTGCCAGCAGCCAGCGTCGACAGGGAGTTGGAGAGACCCAGTACTTC. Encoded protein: CASSQRRQGVGETQYF.

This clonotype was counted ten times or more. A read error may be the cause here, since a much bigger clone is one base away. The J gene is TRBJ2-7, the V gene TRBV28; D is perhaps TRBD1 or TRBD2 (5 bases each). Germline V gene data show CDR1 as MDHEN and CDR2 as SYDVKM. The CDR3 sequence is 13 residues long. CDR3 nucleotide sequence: TGTGCCAGCATCCGAGGGGTCTCCTACGAGCGGTACTTC. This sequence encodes CASIRGVSYERYF. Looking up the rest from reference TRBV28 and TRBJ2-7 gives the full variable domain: DVKVTQSSRYLVKRTGEKVFLECVQDMDHENMFWYRQDPGLGLRLIYFSYDVKMKEKGDIPEGYSVSREKKERFSLILESASTNQTSMYLCASIRGVSYERYFGPGTRLTVT.

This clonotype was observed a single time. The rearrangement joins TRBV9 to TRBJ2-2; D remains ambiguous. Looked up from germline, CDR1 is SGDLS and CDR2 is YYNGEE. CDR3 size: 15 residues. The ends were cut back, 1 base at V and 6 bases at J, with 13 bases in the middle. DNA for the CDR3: TGTGCCAGCAGCGTATCAGGAGTGTCGTCCGGGGAGCTGTTTTTT. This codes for CASSVSGVSSGELFF.

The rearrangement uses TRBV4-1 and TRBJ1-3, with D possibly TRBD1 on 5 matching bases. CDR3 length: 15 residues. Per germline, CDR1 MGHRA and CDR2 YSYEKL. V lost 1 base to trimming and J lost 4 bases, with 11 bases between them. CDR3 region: CASSQGRGPGNTIYF. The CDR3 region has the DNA TGCGCCAGCAGCCAAGGGAGGGGTCCGGGAAACACCATATATTTT.

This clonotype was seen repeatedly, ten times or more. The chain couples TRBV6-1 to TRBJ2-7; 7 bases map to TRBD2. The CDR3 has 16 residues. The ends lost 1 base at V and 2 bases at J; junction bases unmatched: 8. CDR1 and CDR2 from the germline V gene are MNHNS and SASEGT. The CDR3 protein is CASSEGVRGFPYEQYF. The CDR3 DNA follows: TGTGCCAGCAGTGAAGGGGTGCGGGGGTTTCCCTACGAGCAGTACTTC.

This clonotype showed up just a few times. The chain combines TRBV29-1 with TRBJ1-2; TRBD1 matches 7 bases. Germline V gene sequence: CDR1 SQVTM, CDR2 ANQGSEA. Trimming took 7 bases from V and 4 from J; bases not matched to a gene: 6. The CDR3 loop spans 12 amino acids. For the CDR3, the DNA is TGCAGCGAGGGGACAGCTAGCTATGGCTACACCTTC. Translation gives CSEGTASYGYTF. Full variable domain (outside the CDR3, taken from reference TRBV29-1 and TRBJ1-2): SAVISQKPSRDICQRGTSLTIQCQVDSQVTMMFWYRQQPGQSLTLIATANQGSEATYESGFVIDKFPISRPNLTFSTLTVSNMSPEDSSIYLCSEGTASYGYTFGSGTRLTVV.

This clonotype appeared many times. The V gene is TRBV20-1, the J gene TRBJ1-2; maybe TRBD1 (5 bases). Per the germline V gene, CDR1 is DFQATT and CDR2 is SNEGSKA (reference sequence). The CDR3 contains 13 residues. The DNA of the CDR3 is TGCATCGCTAGAGGAGGAGGGGTCTATGGCTACACCTTC. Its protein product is CIARGGGVYGYTF.

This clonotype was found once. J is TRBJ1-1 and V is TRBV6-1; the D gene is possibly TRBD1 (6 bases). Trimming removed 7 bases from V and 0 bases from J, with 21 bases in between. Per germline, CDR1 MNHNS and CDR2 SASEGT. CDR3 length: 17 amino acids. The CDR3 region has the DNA TGTGCCAGCACCAGGGGAACGACAGCCTACATGAACACTGAAGCTTTCTTT. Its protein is CASTRGTTAYMNTEAFF.

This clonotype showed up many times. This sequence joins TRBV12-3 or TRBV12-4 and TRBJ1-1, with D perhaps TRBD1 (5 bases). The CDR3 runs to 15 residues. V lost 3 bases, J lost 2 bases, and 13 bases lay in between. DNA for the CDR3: TGTGCCAGCAGTTTTCGAGGGGCCCGTAACACTGAAGCTTTCTTT. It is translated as CASSFRGARNTEAFF.

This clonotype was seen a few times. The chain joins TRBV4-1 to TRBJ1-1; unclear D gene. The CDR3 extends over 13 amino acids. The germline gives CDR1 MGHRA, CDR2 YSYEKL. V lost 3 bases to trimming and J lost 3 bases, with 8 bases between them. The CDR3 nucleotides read TGCGCCAGCAGCCAGAAGTGGGACACTGAAGCTTTCTTT. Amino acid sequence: CASSQKWDTEAFF.